This TCR beta chain derives from a study of T cell changes during pregnancy in multiple sclerosis. This table comes from immunoSEQ multiplex PCR, and its TCRdb copy is limited to in-frame clones, with some not included. Among tens of thousands of clones, roughly 90% were seen once, and the ten largest hold approximately 1.5%. CDR1 is SGHDT, CDR2 YYEEEE, per germline. This CDR3 region has 14 residues. V lost 5 bases, J lost 9 bases, and 18 bases lay in between. The receptor's source is a female donor with multiple sclerosis, enrolled in a pregnancy study. The genes are TRBV5-6 and TRBJ2-4; possibly TRBD2 for D (6 bases). The sample was peripheral blood, taken in the second trimester of pregnancy. The CDR3 loop reads CASRDRGSSGIQYF. CDR3 DNA sequence: TGTGCCAGCAGGGACCGGGGGAGTTCGGGCATTCAGTACTTC. Combining the CDR3 with reference TRBV5-6 and TRBJ2-4 gives the whole variable domain DAGVTQSPTHLIKTRGQQVTLRCSPKSGHDTVSWYQQALGQGPQFIFQYYEEEERQRGNFPDRFSGHQFPNYSSELNVNALLLGDSALYLCASRDRGSSGIQYFGAGTRLSVL.